This is a list of T cell receptor beta chains from one sample in a study of cytotoxic CD8 clonotypes in ibrutinib-treated CLL. Measured with immunoSEQ multiplex PCR; TCRdb has only the in-frame clones, and not every one. The sample records over 150,000 clones, 70% to 85% being singletons. The input for sequencing was PBMCs, taken after 12 months of ibrutinib treatment. The receptors shown here come from a human donor with chronic lymphocytic leukemia. The CDR3 runs from the conserved cysteine through the conserved F or W. A D gene is named only where the DNA matches it firmly. Clone size is stated in some rows and not others, as once, few, many or a class when expanded.

V: TRBV28; J: TRBJ2-5; size: NA; D: TRBD2; DNA: TGTGCCACCCTGCAGAGCGGGAGTGGAGAGACCCAGTACTTC; CDR3: CATLQSGSGETQYF
V: TRBV5-1; J: TRBJ2-7; size: NA; D: TRBD1; DNA: TGCGCCAGCAGCTTGAAAGGGACAGGTGCCTACGAGCAGTACTTC; CDR3: CASSLKGTGAYEQYF
V: TRBV5-1; J: TRBJ2-7; size: NA; D: TRBD2; DNA: TGCGCCAGCAGCCCCGGGTCTAGCGGAATCTACGAGCAGTACTTC; CDR3: CASSPGSSGIYEQYF
V: TRBV7-2; J: TRBJ2-7; size: NA; D: NA; DNA: TGTGCCAGCAGCTACTACAGGGTAGGCGCCTACGAGCAGTACTTC; CDR3: CASSYYRVGAYEQYF
V: TRBV19; J: TRBJ2-1; size: NA; D: NA; DNA: TGTGCCAGTACCATAAACCTAGGGGGGCCGAGCTCCTACAATGAGCAGTTCTTC; CDR3: CASTINLGGPSSYNEQFF
V: TRBV4-3; J: TRBJ2-1; size: NA; D: NA; DNA: TGCGCCAGCAGCCAAGATAGCGAAGGCCCCCGTGAGCAGTTCTTC; CDR3: CASSQDSEGPREQFF
V: TRBV7-6; J: TRBJ2-1; size: NA; D: TRBD2; DNA: TGTGCCAGCAGCTCCAGGACTAGCGCTGAGCAGTTCTTC; CDR3: CASSSRTSAEQFF
V: TRBV20-1; J: TRBJ1-1; size: NA; D: NA; DNA: TGCAGTGCTAGAAGACAGTCTGAAGCTTTCTTT; CDR3: CSARRQSEAFF
V: TRBV4-2; J: TRBJ1-5; size: NA; D: TRBD1; DNA: TGTGCCAGCAGCCGGCTCACAGGGGGGGGAGGAGGTCAGCCCCAGCATTTT; CDR3: CASSRLTGGGGGQPQHF
V: TRBV19; J: TRBJ2-3; size: NA; D: NA; DNA: TGTGCCAGTAGTGACCAGACGATGGGCACAGATACGCAGTATTTT; CDR3: CASSDQTMGTDTQYF
V: TRBV23-1; J: TRBJ2-3; size: NA; D: NA; DNA: TGCGCCAGCAGCCCATTGAATGTTTCTCCCACAGATACGCAGTATTTT; CDR3: CASSPLNVSPTDTQYF
V: TRBV19; J: TRBJ2-6; size: NA; D: NA; DNA: TGTGCCAGTAGCGGGAGTAGGGTTGCCGGGGCCAACGTCCTGACTTTC; CDR3: CASSGSRVAGANVLTF
V: TRBV28; J: TRBJ2-7; size: once; D: NA; DNA: TGTGCCAGCACCCCCTACGACTCCTACGAGCAGTACTTC; CDR3: CASTPYDSYEQYF
V: TRBV7-3; J: TRBJ2-4; size: NA; D: NA; DNA: TGTGCCAGCAGCGCTCAAGCCAAAAACATTCAGTACTTC; CDR3: CASSAQAKNIQYF
V: TRBV15; J: TRBJ1-2; size: once; D: NA; DNA: TGTGCCACCAGCAGAGATCTGGGAGTCTATGGCTACACCTTC; CDR3: CATSRDLGVYGYTF
V: TRBV5-5; J: TRBJ2-6; size: NA; D: TRBD1; DNA: TGTGCCAGCAGCCGGGACAGGGGGCGAGGCGGGGCCAACGTCCTGACTTTC; CDR3: CASSRDRGRGGANVLTF
V: TRBV7-2; J: TRBJ2-7; size: NA; D: TRBD2; DNA: TGTGCCAGCAGCTTGGGACTAGCAGGCTACGAGCAGTACTTC; CDR3: CASSLGLAGYEQYF
V: TRBV28; J: TRBJ2-7; size: NA; D: TRBD1; DNA: TGTGCCACCAAAGGGGCGGGGACAGGGAATTACGAGCAGTACTTC; CDR3: CATKGAGTGNYEQYF
V: TRBV30; J: TRBJ1-2; size: NA; D: NA; DNA: TGTGCCTGGAGTTGGGATCGGGGGACATCTAACTATGGCTACACCTTC; CDR3: CAWSWDRGTSNYGYTF
V: TRBV11-2; J: TRBJ2-7; size: NA; D: NA; DNA: TGTGCCAGCAGCTTAGGGGGTCACTTC; CDR3: CASSLGGHF
V: TRBV10-3; J: TRBJ2-7; size: NA; D: NA; DNA: TGTGCCACCAAAGCGGAGAACTCCTACGAGCAGTACTTC; CDR3: CATKAENSYEQYF
V: TRBV11-3; J: TRBJ1-2; size: NA; D: NA; DNA: TGTGCCAGCAGCTCTCCCGCGGGGATCAGGGATCTATCATTC; CDR3: CASSSPAGIRDLSF
V: TRBV9; J: TRBJ1-1; size: NA; D: TRBD1; DNA: TGTGCCAGCAGCTTGAGAGGGACAGGGGGCGCGTCTTTCTTT; CDR3: CASSLRGTGGASFF
V: TRBV5-1; J: TRBJ2-1; size: few; D: TRBD2; DNA: TGCGCCAGCAGCCCGGGGACTAGCGGGAAAGAGCTGTTCTTC; CDR3: CASSPGTSGKELFF
V: TRBV30; J: TRBJ2-1; size: few; D: TRBD1; DNA: TGTGCCTGGAGTACCGTCAGGGGGAATGAGCAGTTCTTC; CDR3: CAWSTVRGNEQFF
V: TRBV7-2; J: TRBJ1-3; size: NA; D: NA; DNA: TGTGCCAGCAGCTTAGGAGAGGGCAGGGGCTACACTGGAAACACCATATATTTT; CDR3: CASSLGEGRGYTGNTIYF
V: TRBV6-6; J: TRBJ1-1; size: few; D: NA; DNA: TGTGCCAGCAGTTACTCGGACCAGGGGAATGAAGCTTTCTTT; CDR3: CASSYSDQGNEAFF
V: TRBV27; J: TRBJ1-3; size: NA; D: NA; DNA: TGTGCCAGCAGTTCGCTGGTCTCTGGAAACACCATATATTTT; CDR3: CASSSLVSGNTIYF
V: TRBV7-9; J: TRBJ2-6; size: NA; D: NA; DNA: TGTGCCAGCGGGACCTCTGGGGCCAACGTCCTGACTTTC; CDR3: CASGTSGANVLTF
V: TRBV6-4; J: TRBJ2-3; size: NA; D: NA; DNA: TGTGCCAGCAGTTACGGAGATACGCAGTATTTT; CDR3: CASSYGDTQYF
V: TRBV7-2; J: TRBJ2-1; size: NA; D: NA; DNA: TGTGCCAGCAGTCTTAGCGCCTTACAGGTCCCGAGCTCCTACAATGAGCAGTTCTTC; CDR3: CASSLSALQVPSSYNEQFF
V: TRBV7-9; J: TRBJ2-7; size: NA; D: TRBD1; DNA: TGTGCCAGCTCGCGGTCCGACAGGGCCCTTCGGGAGCAGTACTTC; CDR3: CASSRSDRALREQYF
V: TRBV19; J: TRBJ1-2; size: NA; D: NA; DNA: TGTGCCAGTAGTGACCCAGTCCCGCTCAACTATGGCTACACCTTC; CDR3: CASSDPVPLNYGYTF
V: TRBV21-1; J: TRBJ2-7; size: NA; D: NA; DNA: TGTGCCAGCAGCACCTGGCGGGGGAGCGTCTCGAGGTACGAGCAGTACTTC; CDR3: CASSTWRGSVSRYEQYF
V: TRBV7-6; J: TRBJ2-3; size: NA; D: TRBD2; DNA: TGTGCCATCCGAGGGGGCCCAACTGGACTAGCGGGAGGAGATACGCAGTATTTT; CDR3: CAIRGGPTGLAGGDTQYF
V: TRBV14; J: TRBJ2-3; size: NA; D: NA; DNA: TGTGCCAGCAGCCAATTACGGGGGAGTAGCACAGATACGCAGTATTTT; CDR3: CASSQLRGSSTDTQYF
V: TRBV5-1; J: TRBJ2-3; size: once; D: NA; DNA: TGCGCCAGCAGCTTGGGCGGTCAGTCCACAGATACGCAGTATTTT; CDR3: CASSLGGQSTDTQYF
V: TRBV28; J: TRBJ2-1; size: NA; D: TRBD2; DNA: TGTGCCAGCATCTTAGCGGGGAGGAGTAGTAATGAGCAGTTCTTC; CDR3: CASILAGRSSNEQFF
V: TRBV27; J: TRBJ1-1; size: NA; D: NA; DNA: TGTGCCAGCAGTTTCGGGGGGAACACTGAAGCTTTCTTT; CDR3: CASSFGGNTEAFF
V: TRBV9; J: TRBJ2-1; size: NA; D: TRBD2; DNA: TGTGCCAGCAGCCCCCCTAGCGGGGGGGCGTCCCACAATGAGCAGTTCTTC; CDR3: CASSPPSGGASHNEQFF
V: TRBV7-9; J: TRBJ1-5; size: few; D: NA; DNA: TGTGCCAGCAGCCCATCCAGTAGCAATCAGCCCCAGCATTTT; CDR3: CASSPSSSNQPQHF
V: TRBV5-1; J: TRBJ1-5; size: NA; D: NA; DNA: TGCGCCAGCAGCTTGGGGGGGGCGCAGAGTCAGCCCCAGCATTTT; CDR3: CASSLGGAQSQPQHF
V: TRBV10-3; J: TRBJ2-7; size: NA; D: NA; DNA: TGTGCCATCAGTGAGTCAGGCGGGGGACATGGCTCCTACGAGCAGTACTTC; CDR3: CAISESGGGHGSYEQYF
V: TRBV19; J: TRBJ1-5; size: few; D: TRBD1; DNA: TGTGCTAACACAGGGGGGTGTTATAGCAATCAGCCCCAGCATTTT; CDR3: CANTGGCYSNQPQHF
V: TRBV28; J: TRBJ2-6; size: NA; D: TRBD1; DNA: TGTGCCAGCCTCCGGGACAGGGCAAGCTCTGGGGCCAACGTCCTGACTTTC; CDR3: CASLRDRASSGANVLTF
V: TRBV7-6; J: TRBJ2-7; size: NA; D: TRBD2; DNA: TGTGCCAGCAGCCCCACCCGGGACTATCGCGAGCAGTACTTC; CDR3: CASSPTRDYREQYF
V: TRBV27; J: TRBJ1-1; size: NA; D: NA; DNA: TGTGCCAGCAGAGGGAACACTGAAGCTTTCTTT; CDR3: CASRGNTEAFF
V: TRBV5-1; J: TRBJ2-1; size: NA; D: TRBD1; DNA: TGCGCCAGCAGCTCGGGACAGTCCCACAATGAGCAGTTCTTC; CDR3: CASSSGQSHNEQFF
V: TRBV7-3; J: TRBJ2-3; size: NA; D: NA; DNA: TGTGCCAGCAGCTTCACGGGAAGCACAGATACGCAGTATTTT; CDR3: CASSFTGSTDTQYF
V: TRBV5-1; J: TRBJ2-2; size: NA; D: NA; DNA: TGCGCCAGCAGCTCACCGGGGAGGACCGGGGAGCTGTTTTTT; CDR3: CASSSPGRTGELFF
V: TRBV5-6; J: TRBJ2-7; size: few; D: TRBD2; DNA: TGTGCCAGCAGCCCGGGGGGGTGGTACGAGCAGTACTTC; CDR3: CASSPGGWYEQYF
V: TRBV2; J: TRBJ1-4; size: few; D: TRBD1; DNA: TGTGCCAGCAGTGACGAGGACAGGGTCGGGGCGTATAATGAAAAACTGTTTTTT; CDR3: CASSDEDRVGAYNEKLFF
V: TRBV4-2; J: TRBJ1-2; size: many; D: TRBD1; DNA: TGTGCCAGCAGCCAAGGGTTTGGACAGGGTAACTATGGCTACACCTTC; CDR3: CASSQGFGQGNYGYTF
V: TRBV10-3; J: TRBJ2-5; size: NA; D: TRBD1; DNA: TGTGCCATCAACCGAGGGGGCCGGGGTAATCAAGAGACCCAGTACTTC; CDR3: CAINRGGRGNQETQYF
V: TRBV6-6; J: TRBJ1-5; size: NA; D: NA; DNA: TGTGCCAGCAGTTACTCTGGGAGGAATCAGCCCCAGCATTTT; CDR3: CASSYSGRNQPQHF
V: TRBV5-1; J: TRBJ1-2; size: NA; D: NA; DNA: TGCGCCAGCAGCTTGGCTATGGGGCTGAACTATGGCTACACCTTC; CDR3: CASSLAMGLNYGYTF